This passage covers 27 T cell receptor beta chains from one sample sequenced in a study of Tregs in tolerant kidney transplant recipients. Repertoires were generated with immunoSEQ multiplex PCR, while TCRdb's copy carries only in-frame clones and drops some. The repertoire has under 20,000 clones, approximately 85% of them found once; the top ten carry over 2%. Sequenced sample: Tregs from blood. The receptor set was obtained from a human donor in good health.

The gene calls are TRBV4-2 and TRBJ2-7; no clear D gene. V was shortened by 1 base and J by 2 bases, with 9 bases between the two germline ends. This CDR3 region has 14 residues. CDR1 and CDR2 from the germline V gene are LGHNA and YNFKEQ. In DNA form, the CDR3 reads TGTGCCAGCAGCCAAGTTATGGGGACCTACGAGCAGTACTTC. Amino acid sequence: CASSQVMGTYEQYF.

The chain is built from TRBV19 and TRBJ1-1; D remains ambiguous. CDR1 is LNHDA, CDR2 SQIVND, per germline (reference sequence). The CDR3 extends over 14 amino acids. The germline V and J ends were trimmed by 3 bases and 0 bases, with 8 bases remaining between them. The CDR3 sequence: CASSIEFVNTEAFF. In DNA form, the CDR3 reads TGTGCCAGTAGTATTGAGTTTGTGAACACTGAAGCTTTCTTT.

The chain carries TRBV11-3 and TRBJ2-1; 10 positions match TRBD2. The CDR3 spans 17 residues. Trimming removed 1 base from V and 8 bases from J; junction bases left unmatched: 11. Germline lookup yields CDR1 SGHNT and CDR2 YENEEA. The CDR3, as DNA: TGTGCCAGCAGCTTAGCTCGGGGTAGCGGGAGGTCACATGAGCAGTTCTTC. Its translation: CASSLARGSGRSHEQFF.

The V call is TRBV6-5, the J call TRBJ1-2, with D perhaps matching TRBD1 (5 bases). The V gene lost 6 bases and the J gene lost 8 bases, with 22 bases spanning the gap. Per the germline V gene, CDR1 is MNHEY and CDR2 is SVGAGI. The CDR3 is made up of 15 amino acids. CDR3 region: CASRDKGLNNNGYTF. The CDR3 nucleotides are TGTGCCAGCAGGGACAAGGGCCTAAACAATAACGGCTACACCTTC.

This chain uses TRBV7-2 with TRBJ1-2; the D is unclear. Trimming stripped 5 bases from V and 4 bases from J, with 17 bases between. The CDR3 has 15 amino acids. Germline V gives CDR1 SGHTA, CDR2 FQGNSA. CDR3 sequence (DNA): TGTGCCAGCAGCCCAGAAGGCCTCACCTCCTATGGCTACACCTTC. Protein: CASSPEGLTSYGYTF.

The chain is built from TRBV14 and TRBJ1-1; 7 bases are shared with TRBD1. CDR1 and CDR2 from the germline V gene are SGHDN and FVKESK. V lost 1 base, J lost 6 bases, and 11 bases stayed unmatched. The CDR3 has 16 residues. The CDR3 protein is CASSQGWVTGPPEAFF. The CDR3 DNA is TGTGCCAGCAGCCAAGGGTGGGTGACAGGGCCCCCTGAAGCTTTCTTT.

The V and J genes are TRBV25-1 and TRBJ2-7; the D is unclear. The V and J ends lost 5 bases and 0 bases respectively, with 11 bases between them. This CDR3 comprises 14 residues. The germline V gene encodes CDR1 MGHDK and CDR2 SYGVNS. The CDR3 sequence is CASSRDGGSYEQYF. CDR3 nucleotides: TGTGCCAGCAGTAGAGACGGCGGCTCCTACGAGCAGTACTTC.

The chain is built from TRBV4-2 and TRBJ2-2; 7 nucleotides align to TRBD1. The CDR3 is made up of 17 amino acids. Germline trimming cut 0 bases from V and 6 bases from J; bases unmatched to any gene: 10. CDR1 LGHNA and CDR2 YNFKEQ come from the germline V gene. The CDR3 nucleotides read TGTGCCAGCAGCCAAGATCGGGCGACAGGGCGTGCCGGGGAGCTGTTTTTT. This translates into CASSQDRATGRAGELFF.

In this sample, this clone turned up once. The chain combines TRBV28 with TRBJ2-1, with TRBD1 as a possible D gene (5 bases). This CDR3 comprises 14 residues. V lost 1 base and J lost 9, with 13 bases in between. Germline V gene lookup returns CDR1 MDHEN and CDR2 SYDVKM. This CDR3 is CASSLYGGDSEQFF. The CDR3 DNA reads TGTGCCAGCAGTTTATATGGCGGAGACAGTGAGCAGTTCTTC.

The J gene is TRBJ2-7, the V gene TRBV15; perhaps D is TRBD1 or TRBD2 (6 bases each). The CDR3 sequence is 14 residues long. Germline V CDR1 and CDR2: LNHNV, YYDKDF (reference sequence). The ends were cut back, 0 bases at V and 2 bases at J, with 8 bases in the middle. The CDR3 nucleotides are TGTGCCACCAGCAGAGAGGGGGGCACCTACGAGCAGTACTTC. Its protein product is CATSREGGTYEQYF.

This clone was counted once. The V call is TRBV4-1, the J call TRBJ2-3; TRBD1 matches at 7 bases. Germline-derived CDR1 and CDR2 are MGHRA and YSYEKL. The CDR3 length is 15 residues. Trimming at V came to 5 bases and at J to 3 bases, leaving 8 bases not matched to a gene. The chain's CDR3 is CASSSGQLGTDTQYF. In DNA, the CDR3 is TGCGCCAGCAGCTCGGGACAGCTAGGGACAGATACGCAGTATTTT.

In its sample, this clone is medium-sized. The V gene is TRBV11-2, the J gene TRBJ1-2, with a tentative D call TRBD1 (5 bases). CDR1 is SGHAT, CDR2 FQNNGV, per germline. The CDR3 is made up of 16 amino acids. Trimming took off 4 bases at V and 4 bases at J, with 19 bases between the two ends. The CDR3 is CASSSPRGDDSYGYTF. The CDR3 DNA sequence: TGTGCCAGCAGCTCCCCCCGAGGGGATGACAGCTATGGCTACACCTTC.

Here the CDR3 DNA reads TGTGCCAGCTCACCTAGACAGGGGTCATTCACAGATACGCAGTATTTT. Its translation is CASSPRQGSFTDTQYF. The chain recombines TRBV18 with TRBJ2-3, with 8 bases lining up with TRBD1. CDR1 is KGHSH and CDR2 is LQKENI in the germline V gene. The V gene end was trimmed by 3 bases and the J gene end by 2 bases; junction bases not matched to a gene: 7. This CDR3 spans 16 amino acids.

The sample holds one count of this clone. CDR3 amino acids: CASSSRLEGSYEQYF. The CDR3 DNA sequence: TGTGCCAGCAGCTCTCGACTGGAAGGGTCCTACGAGCAGTACTTC. The rearrangement uses TRBV7-2 and TRBJ2-7; no reliable D call. Trimming stripped 4 bases from V and 1 base from J, with 14 bases between. CDR1 is SGHTA, CDR2 FQGNSA, per germline. The CDR3 spans 15 residues.

The chain combines TRBV5-6 with TRBJ2-3; 7 nucleotides align to TRBD2. J lost 4 bases, V lost 3 bases, and 5 bases had no gene match. Germline values: CDR1 SGHDT, CDR2 YYEEEE. The length of the CDR3 is 14 residues. For the CDR3, the DNA is TGTGCCAGCAGCTCCGCCGGGAGGCCAGATACGCAGTATTTT. It specifies CASSSAGRPDTQYF.

The genes are TRBV6-1 and TRBJ2-2, with D perhaps TRBD2 (5 bases). CDR3 size: 14 residues. V lost 4 bases and J 0 bases, leaving 6 bases between the germline ends. CDR1 and CDR2 from the germline V gene are MNHNS and SASEGT. CDR3 sequence reads: CASSAGSNTGELFF. DNA of the CDR3: TGTGCCAGCAGTGCGGGGTCGAACACCGGGGAGCTGTTTTTT.

In its sample, this clone was seen a few times. The rearrangement links TRBV6-4 to TRBJ2-1, with D possibly matching TRBD2 (6 bases). V lost 4 bases, J lost 7 bases, and 14 bases lay in between. Germline values: CDR1 MRHNA, CDR2 SNTAGT. The CDR3 is 14 amino acids. Here the CDR3 reads CASSVGAGRNEQFF. In DNA form, the CDR3 reads TGTGCCAGCAGTGTAGGGGCGGGGAGGAATGAGCAGTTCTTC.

This clone is large (0.1 to 1%). This chain joins TRBV28 and TRBJ1-1; D not resolved. Trimming cost V 7 bases and J 8 bases, with 17 bases left between them. CDR3 length: 13 amino acids. Per germline, CDR1 MDHEN and CDR2 SYDVKM. CDR3 amino acids: CASTVSFGREAFF. The CDR3 DNA is TGTGCCAGCACCGTGAGTTTCGGCAGAGAAGCTTTCTTT.

V gene TRBV10-3 combines with J gene TRBJ1-6, with no clear D. V was shortened by 3 bases and J by 8 bases, with 5 bases between the two germline ends. Per the germline V gene, CDR1 is ENHRY and CDR2 is SYGVKD. The CDR3 length is 12 residues. DNA of the CDR3: TGTGCCATCAGTGATCGGGATTCACCCCTCCACTTT. Encoded protein: CAISDRDSPLHF.

The V gene is TRBV9, the J gene TRBJ2-2; D is unresolved. The CDR3 is 16 residues long. Germline V gene data show CDR1 as SGDLS and CDR2 as YYNGEE. Trimming removed 0 bases from V and 1 base from J, with 10 bases in between. As DNA, the CDR3 is TGTGCCAGCAGCGTAGCTGACACCCGGAACACCGGGGAGCTGTTTTTT. Its protein product is CASSVADTRNTGELFF.

The chain is built from TRBV19 and TRBJ1-2, with 7 bases lining up with TRBD1. The CDR3 totals 14 residues. Germline V gene sequence: CDR1 LNHDA, CDR2 SQIVND (reference sequence). The junction had 10 bases not matched to a gene; V was cut back by 4 bases and J by 8 bases. The CDR3 region is CASSTPTGNRGYTF. CDR3 nucleotides: TGTGCCAGTAGTACCCCGACAGGGAATCGGGGCTACACCTTC.

This clone appeared a few times. The CDR3 nucleotides are TGTGCCAGCAGGGTAGGGGCAGCCAGTAACTATGGCTACACCTTC. Protein: CASRVGAASNYGYTF. V usage is TRBV6-5 and J usage is TRBJ1-2; D may be TRBD1 (5 bases). Trimming removed 6 bases from V and 1 base from J, with 15 bases in between. Germline assignment: CDR1 MNHEY and CDR2 SVGAGI. The length of the CDR3 is 15 residues.

This chain connects TRBV11-2 to TRBJ2-7; D perhaps matches TRBD1 (5 bases). The germline V gene has CDR1 SGHAT and CDR2 FQNNGV. CDR3 size: 18 residues. Trimming removed 2 bases at V and 7 bases at J, with 27 bases between. The CDR3: CASSLSPPGAGRAREQYF. CDR3 sequence (DNA): TGTGCCAGCAGCTTATCCCCCCCTGGGGCAGGCCGAGCAAGGGAGCAGTACTTC.

This chain links TRBV28 with TRBJ1-5; tentative D call: TRBD1 (5 bases). The V and J ends lost 2 bases and 3 bases respectively, with 8 bases between them. CDR3 size: 14 residues. The germline V gene encodes CDR1 MDHEN and CDR2 SYDVKM. CDR3 sequence (DNA): TGTGCCAGCAGTTTACGACAGTTCAATCAGCCCCAGCATTTT. It translates to CASSLRQFNQPQHF.

V and J are TRBV14 and TRBJ2-1; TRBD1 matches 8 bases. V dropped 8 bases and J dropped 9; count of bases not matched to a gene: 6. Germline assignment: CDR1 SGHDN and CDR2 FVKESK. There are 12 residues in the CDR3. For the CDR3, the DNA is TGTGCCAGCGGAGGCAGGGGGCGTGAGCAGTTCTTC. Protein product: CASGGRGREQFF. Supplemented by reference TRBV14 and TRBJ2-1, the full variable domain reads EAGVTQFPSHSVIEKGQTVTLRCDPISGHDNLYWYRRVMGKEIKFLLHFVKESKQDESGMPNNRFLAERTGGTYSTLKVQPAELEDSGVYFCASGGRGREQFFGPGTRLTVL.

The rearrangement joins TRBV9 to TRBJ2-2, with TRBD2 matching over 8 bases. Germline loops: CDR1 SGDLS, CDR2 YYNGEE. This CDR3 has 15 residues. After removal of 1 base from V and 4 bases from J, the junction contained 3 bases not matched to a gene. CDR3: CASSVHSGVTGELFF. The CDR3 coding sequence is TGTGCCAGCAGCGTACATAGCGGGGTCACCGGGGAGCTGTTTTTT.

J is TRBJ1-6 and V is TRBV6-1; D remains unclear. The CDR3 has 13 residues. The V end was cut by 7 bases, the J end by 0 bases, with 4 bases between. Germline CDR1 is MNHNS and CDR2 is SASEGT. CDR3: CASTSSYNSPLHF. The DNA of the CDR3 is TGTGCCAGCACCAGCTCCTATAATTCACCCCTCCACTTT.